These 31 T cell receptor beta chains came from one sample sequenced in a study of blood T cell repertoires in COVID-19. This table comes from immunoSEQ multiplex PCR, and its TCRdb copy is limited to in-frame clones, with some not included. The table lists around 91,000 clones, about 85% of them singletons, with under 15% in the top ten. Sequences were obtained from peripheral blood. The receptors here all came from a human donor in a cohort sampled during active COVID-19.

This clone was counted only a few times. This chain connects TRBV10-1 to TRBJ2-7; 7 nucleotides line up with TRBD1. Germline-derived CDR1 and CDR2 are WNHNN and SYGVQD (reference sequence). The CDR3 has 15 residues. The V segment lost 4 bases and the J segment 0 bases; nucleotides outside the gene matches: 6. The DNA of the CDR3 is TGCGCCAGCAGTGCCGGGACAGACTGCTCCTACGAGCAGTACTTC. This encodes CASSAGTDCSYEQYF.

The V call is TRBV4-1, the J call TRBJ1-2; 7 positions match TRBD1. Germline lookup yields CDR1 MGHRA and CDR2 YSYEKL. The CDR3 length is 15 residues. The ends lost 0 bases at V and 5 bases at J; junction bases unmatched: 6. The CDR3 DNA is TGCGCCAGCAGCCAAGAGGCCCAGGGGGGTTATGGCTACACCTTC. It yields the protein CASSQEAQGGYGYTF.

The chain combines TRBV25-1 with TRBJ2-2; TRBD1 might be the D (5 bases). Between the trimmed V and J ends, which lost 2 bases and 0 bases, there was a span of 13 bases. The CDR3 totals 17 residues. The V gene's germline CDR1 is MGHDK and CDR2 SYGVNS. The CDR3 region has the DNA TGTGCCAGCAGTGAAGATCCTAGGGGTCCGAACACCGGGGAGCTGTTTTTT. Protein: CASSEDPRGPNTGELFF.

J is TRBJ2-7 and V is TRBV2, with 7 nucleotides matching TRBD1. J was trimmed by 3 bases and V by 8 bases; bases with no gene match: 4. The CDR3 has 12 residues. The germline gives CDR1 SNHLY, CDR2 FYNNEI. DNA of the CDR3: TGTGCCAGCTCCCGACAGGGCTACGAGCAGTACTTC. This sequence encodes CASSRQGYEQYF. Full variable domain (remainder filled in from reference TRBV2 and TRBJ2-7): EPEVTQTPSHQVTQMGQEVILRCVPISNHLYFYWYRQILGQKVEFLVSFYNNEISEKSEIFDDQFSVERPDGSNFTLKIRSTKLEDSAMYFCASSRQGYEQYFGPGTRLTVT.

This clone was detected a few times. The chain carries TRBV11-1 and TRBJ2-7; 10 bases are a match to TRBD1. Germline V gene data show CDR1 as SGHAT and CDR2 as FQDESV (reference sequence). The trim removed 4 bases at V and 2 bases at J, leaving 2 bases unmatched. This CDR3 has 14 residues. CDR3: CASSWGTGAYEQYF. In DNA, the CDR3 is TGTGCCAGCAGCTGGGGGACAGGGGCCTACGAGCAGTACTTC.

CDR3 nucleotide sequence: TGTGCCAGCAGTTACGGAACAGGGAAGGAACAGCCCCAGCATTTT. It specifies CASSYGTGKEQPQHF. The gene calls are TRBV6-5 and TRBJ1-5, with D maybe TRBD1 (6 bases). In germline, CDR1 is MNHEY, CDR2 SVGAGI. V was trimmed by 2 bases and J by 7 bases, leaving 15 bases between them. CDR3 size: 15 residues.

The chain joins TRBV7-2 to TRBJ2-1; TRBD1 might be the D (5 bases). This CDR3 spans 13 amino acids. The germline V gene has CDR1 SGHTA and CDR2 FQGNSA. V gave up 3 bases and J gave up 6 bases, with 9 bases separating them. CDR3 region: CASSFSQGNEQFF. In DNA form, the CDR3 reads TGTGCCAGCAGCTTTTCCCAGGGCAATGAGCAGTTCTTC.

In its sample, this clone was seen once. The chain is built from TRBV21-1 and TRBJ1-2; TRBD1, the D gene given by the table, was not confirmed from the DNA. TRBV21-1 is a known pseudogene. There are 16 residues in the CDR3. The CDR3 DNA reads as TGTGCCAGCAGCAATGACACTTCCGGGACAGGGGAGGGCTACACCTTC. Translated: CASSNDTSGTGEGYTF.

The V call is TRBV4-1, the J call TRBJ1-6, with D possibly matching TRBD1 (5 bases). The length of the CDR3 is 16 residues. Germline CDR1 and CDR2: MGHRA and YSYEKL. V was clipped by 3 bases and J by 5 bases, with 14 bases between them. In DNA form, the CDR3 reads TGCGCCAGCAGCCACCCTCAGGGATCACATAATTCACCCCTCCACTTT. It encodes CASSHPQGSHNSPLHF.

V is TRBV5-1 and J is TRBJ1-2; 9 bases line up with TRBD1. Trimming cost V 0 bases and J 1 base; bases outside gene matches: 7. The CDR3 extends over 17 amino acids. Germline CDR1 is SGHRS and CDR2 is YFSETQ. CDR3 region: CASSLGDRERDNYGYTF. The CDR3 coding sequence is TGCGCCAGCAGCTTGGGGGACAGGGAGAGAGATAACTATGGCTACACCTTC.

The CDR3 coding sequence is TGCGCCAGCAGCCAAGAAAGGCTGCTAGGCGGTTTATACGAGCAGTACTTC. Protein: CASSQERLLGGLYEQYF. This rearrangement joins TRBV4-3 to TRBJ2-7; no clear D gene. The V and J ends lost 0 bases and 4 bases respectively, with 19 bases between them. Germline CDR1 and CDR2: LGHNA and YSLEER. The CDR3 sequence is 17 residues long.

The CDR3, as DNA: TGTGCCAGCAGCCTACTAGCGGGAGAAACAGATACGCAGTATTTT. It codes for CASSLLAGETDTQYF. The J gene is TRBJ2-3, the V gene TRBV5-5; TRBD2 matches 11 bases. Losses at the gene ends were 4 bases for V and 3 bases for J; bases not matched to a gene: 4. Germline lookup yields CDR1 SGHKS and CDR2 YYEKEE (reference sequence). This CDR3 spans 15 amino acids.

V is TRBV6-6 and J is TRBJ1-2; 8 bases are a match to TRBD1. V lost 6 bases, J lost 5 bases, and 5 bases stayed unmatched. The CDR3 is 13 residues long. Germline V gives CDR1 MNHNY, CDR2 SVGAGI (reference sequence). The CDR3 DNA reads TGTGCCAGCAGAACAGGGGGAGATTATGGCTACACCTTC. Translation: CASRTGGDYGYTF.

DNA of the CDR3: TGCGCCAGAAGGGGGAGGGGGAACACTGAAGCTTTCTTT. Protein: CARRGRGNTEAFF. The chain employs TRBV5-1 and TRBJ1-1; a possible D gene is TRBD1 (6 bases). The V end lost 8 bases, the J end lost 1 base, and 12 bases lay between the germline ends. The V gene's germline CDR1 is SGHRS and CDR2 YFSETQ. The CDR3 extends over 13 amino acids.

V is TRBV15 and J is TRBJ2-5; D may be TRBD1 (6 bases). Trimming removed 1 base from V and 2 bases from J, with 11 bases in between. The V gene's germline CDR1 is LNHNV and CDR2 YYDKDF (reference sequence). The CDR3 length is 15 residues. The CDR3 coding sequence is TGTGCCACCAGCAGAGGCAGGGGCTTACAAGAGACCCAGTACTTC. It specifies CATSRGRGLQETQYF. The whole variable domain, filled in from reference TRBV15 and TRBJ2-5, reads DAMVIQNPRYQVTQFGKPVTLSCSQTLNHNVMYWYQQKSSQAPKLLFHYYDKDFNNEADTPDNFQSRRPNTSFCFLDIRSPGLGDTAMYLCATSRGRGLQETQYFGPGTRLLVL.

Notes on this clone: Its ends do not fully match the called genes, so a read error is possible. This chain joins TRBV12-3 or TRBV12-4 and TRBJ2-7; 14 bases line up with TRBD2. The CDR3 extends over 11 amino acids. The CDR3 region is CASRGTSGSHF. The CDR3 DNA sequence: TGTGCCAGCAGAGGGACTAGCGGGAGTCACTTC.

CDR3 coding DNA: TGTGCCAGCAGTTTATCGGGCCAGGTTCAGGGGATGCCCCAGCATTTT. This encodes CASSLSGQVQGMPQHF. This chain uses TRBV27 with TRBJ1-5, with a tentative D call TRBD1 (6 bases). Trimming removed 0 bases at V and 9 bases at J, with 18 bases between. Germline-derived CDR1 and CDR2 are MNHEY and SMNVEV (reference sequence). The CDR3 extends over 16 amino acids.

The chain is built from TRBV6-5 and TRBJ1-5, with D possibly being TRBD1 (6 bases). CDR1 and CDR2 from the germline V gene are MNHEY and SVGAGI. Trimming shortened V by 6 bases and J by 6 bases, and 12 bases separated the two germline ends. The CDR3 has 13 amino acids. This chain's CDR3 is CASSTGRFQPQHF. CDR3 DNA sequence: TGTGCCAGCAGCACAGGGCGGTTTCAGCCCCAGCATTTT.

The CDR3 region is CASSLSAPGGTQYF. The CDR3 nucleotides are TGTGCCAGCAGCTTATCCGCCCCTGGGGGCACCCAGTACTTC. This chain links TRBV7-9 with TRBJ2-5, with D perhaps TRBD1 (6 bases). The V end lost 2 bases, the J end lost 8 bases, and 15 bases lay between the germline ends. CDR3 length equals 14 residues. Germline V lookup: CDR1 SEHNR, CDR2 FQNEAQ (reference sequence). Filled out from reference TRBV7-9 and TRBJ2-5, the complete variable domain reads DTGVSQNPRHKITKRGQNVTFRCDPISEHNRLYWYRQTLGQGPEFLTYFQNEAQLEKSRLLSDRFSAERPKGSFSTLEIQRTEQGDSAMYLCASSLSAPGGTQYFGPGTRLLVL.

CDR3 in DNA: TGTGCCAGCAGCCTGTACCGGGACAGGGCTCAGCCCCAGCATTTT. Translated, it gives CASSLYRDRAQPQHF. The chain recombines TRBV7-9 with TRBJ1-5, with 9 bases matching TRBD1. V dropped 5 bases and J dropped 6; count of bases not matched to a gene: 8. The V gene's germline CDR1 is SEHNR and CDR2 FQNEAQ (reference sequence). The CDR3 length is 15 residues.

DNA for the CDR3: TGTGCCAGCTCGCTGAAACAGGATAGCAATCAGCCCCAGCATTTT. Translation: CASSLKQDSNQPQHF. V gene TRBV18 combines with J gene TRBJ1-5, with D maybe TRBD1 (5 bases). Trimming stripped 6 bases from V and 0 bases from J, with 12 bases between. The CDR3 is made up of 15 amino acids. The germline V gene has CDR1 KGHSH and CDR2 LQKENI.

This clone was found once. V is TRBV7-6 and J is TRBJ2-3, with D uncertain. This CDR3 spans 13 amino acids. The germline CDR1 and CDR2 sequences are SGHVS and FNYEAQ. The germline V and J ends were trimmed by 2 bases and 6 bases, with 9 bases remaining between them. The CDR3 loop is CASSLIYADTQYF. CDR3 coding DNA: TGTGCCAGCAGCTTAATATACGCGGATACGCAGTATTTT.

The chain couples TRBV18 to TRBJ2-1, with TRBD1 matching over 9 bases. J was trimmed by 7 bases and V by 6 bases; bases with no gene match: 13. The CDR3 loop spans 16 amino acids. Germline assignment: CDR1 KGHSH and CDR2 LQKENI. CDR3 DNA sequence: TGTGCCAGCTCCCTCCGGGAGCAGACAGGGGGGAATGAGCAGTTCTTC. It translates to CASSLREQTGGNEQFF.

V usage is TRBV4-1 and J usage is TRBJ1-2, with 7 bases lining up with TRBD1. V trimming: 0 bases; J trimming: 8 bases; junction bases outside the gene matches: 9. Germline V gives CDR1 MGHRA, CDR2 YSYEKL. This CDR3 contains 15 residues. CDR3 nucleotides: TGCGCCAGCAGCCAAGAGGACAGGAGGGATCGCGGCTACACCTTC. Translation gives CASSQEDRRDRGYTF.

The V gene is TRBV24-1, the J gene TRBJ1-2, with 10 bases aligning to TRBD1. Germline V gene sequence: CDR1 KGHDR, CDR2 SFDVKD. V lost 3 bases, J lost 7 bases, and 4 bases stayed unmatched. This CDR3 has 14 amino acids. The CDR3 bases are TGTGCCACCAGTGATACTCGGACAGGGGGTGGCTACACCTTC. It specifies CATSDTRTGGGYTF.

This sequence joins TRBV30 and TRBJ1-5; a weak D match, TRBD1 (5 bases). Per the germline V gene, CDR1 is GTSNPN and CDR2 is SVGIG (reference sequence). V was cut by 6 bases and J by 3 bases, with 18 bases left in between. The CDR3 is made up of 15 amino acids. CDR3 DNA: TGTGCCTGCCAGCCCATGGGGGGTATCAATCAGCCCCAGCATTTT. It encodes CACQPMGGINQPQHF.

V is TRBV24-1 and J is TRBJ2-3, with D possibly matching TRBD1 (6 bases). CDR3 length: 16 residues. Trimming cost V 4 bases and J 1 base, with 14 bases left between them. Germline V gene data show CDR1 as KGHDR and CDR2 as SFDVKD. The CDR3 loop is CATSEQDSSCTDTQYF. As DNA, the CDR3 is TGTGCCACCAGTGAACAGGACAGCTCATGCACAGATACGCAGTATTTT.

The chain employs TRBV29-1 and TRBJ1-1; D possibly corresponds to TRBD1 (6 bases). V was trimmed by 0 bases and J by 6 bases, leaving 11 bases between them. Germline CDR1 and CDR2: SQVTM and ANQGSEA. This CDR3 comprises 13 residues. CDR3 nucleotide sequence: TGCAGCGTTGAAGAGGACAGAGCGTCTGAAGCTTTCTTT. This gives the protein CSVEEDRASEAFF.

This clone was seen just once. V usage is TRBV5-1 and J usage is TRBJ1-1; D not certain. V was clipped by 5 bases and J by 1 base, with 12 bases between them. Germline lookup yields CDR1 SGHRS and CDR2 YFSETQ. This CDR3 is built from 14 residues. The chain's CDR3 is CASSIIAGNTEAFF. CDR3 bases: TGCGCCAGCAGTATAATTGCAGGGAACACTGAAGCTTTCTTT.

This chain connects TRBV19 to TRBJ1-4, with D possibly being TRBD1 (5 bases). CDR1 LNHDA and CDR2 SQIVND come from the germline V gene (reference sequence). Trimming left V 5 bases short and J 8 bases short, with 9 bases between. This CDR3 is 12 amino acids long. This CDR3 is CASSPPGEKLFF. The CDR3 DNA is TGTGCCAGTAGTCCCCCAGGGGAAAAACTGTTTTTT.

The rearrangement links TRBV5-4 to TRBJ2-7; unclear D gene. V gave up 0 bases and J gave up 2 bases, with 9 bases separating them. The CDR3 length is 14 residues. Germline CDR1 is SGHNT and CDR2 is YYREEE (reference sequence). CDR3 DNA: TGTGCCAGCAGCTTGGACCGGCGGACCTACGAGCAGTACTTC. Its protein is CASSLDRRTYEQYF.